This T cell receptor (beta chain) was sequenced during a study of early T cells in non-severe SARS-CoV-2 infection. Study information: The authors sequenced bulk RNA from unsorted whole blood, leaving chains unpaired.

As for this clonotype: Its target is unknown.

TCRdb reanalysed the 5' RACE reads using MiXCR and keeps one entry per CDR3 protein. The sample yields roughly 100,000 distinct CDR3 sequences, 9.5% to 15% seen once. Study-level findings and limits: Private and CD4 specificities were missed by VDJdb matching, skewed to anti-spike CD8.

Trimming stripped 6 bases from V and 3 bases from J, with 12 bases between. This CDR3 spans 13 amino acids. CDR1 and CDR2 (germline): SGHKS, YYEKEE (reference sequence). The J gene is TRBJ2-5, the V gene TRBV5-5; possible D gene TRBD1, 6 bases. The sequencing here drew on whole blood, taken at baseline. The clonotype comes from an adult who was a healthcare worker with PCR-confirmed SARS-CoV-2 infection or an uninfected control (not recorded which). The CDR3 spells CASTPRTEETQYF. The CDR3 DNA is TGTGCCAGCACCCCCAGGACAGAAGAGACCCAGTACTTC. Together with reference TRBV5-5 and TRBJ2-5, the CDR3 gives the full variable domain: DAGVTQSPTHLIKTRGQQVTLRCSPISGHKSVSWYQQVLGQGPQFIFQYYEKEERGRGNFPDRFSARQFPNYSSELNVNALLLGDSALYLCASTPRTEETQYFGPGTRLLVL.